The 5 T cell receptor beta chains listed next were all sequenced from one sample in a study of blood T cell repertoires in COVID-19. Data came from immunoSEQ multiplex PCR; TCRdb stores just in-frame clones and leaves some out. Counted here are about 400,000 clones, about 90% occurring once; the ten biggest clones make up approximately 1.9%. Sequenced: PBMCs or T cells enriched from blood (not recorded which). These receptors were obtained from a man aged 40-49 years in a cohort exposed to, infected with or recovered from COVID-19 (not recorded which).

V usage is TRBV30 and J usage is TRBJ2-3, with TRBD1 matching over 8 bases. This CDR3 region has 13 residues. From germline, CDR1 is GTSNPN and CDR2 SVGIG (reference sequence). V shed 1 base, J shed 4 bases, and the junction held 1 base outside the gene matches. Written as DNA, the CDR3 is TGTGCCTGGAGTGGACAGGGGTCAGATACGCAGTATTTT. Residues: CAWSGQGSDTQYF.

This chain connects TRBV29-1 to TRBJ2-1, with 9 bases identical to TRBD2. Trimming removed 7 bases from V and 7 bases from J; junction bases left unmatched: 8. CDR3 length: 13 residues. Germline V gene sequence: CDR1 SQVTM, CDR2 ANQGSEA. CDR3: CSAARGRENEQFF. As DNA, the CDR3 is TGCAGCGCCGCCCGCGGGAGGGAAAATGAGCAGTTCTTC.

The rearrangement links TRBV2 to TRBJ1-1; unclear D gene. Per germline, CDR1 SNHLY and CDR2 FYNNEI. The CDR3 runs to 11 residues. The ends were cut back, 4 bases at V and 4 bases at J, with 4 bases in the middle. CDR3 sequence (DNA): TGTGCCAGCAGTGCAGGCACTGAAGCTTTCTTT. It translates to CASSAGTEAFF.

This chain connects TRBV12-5 to TRBJ2-2; 8 bases align to TRBD1. V gave up 6 bases and J gave up 6 bases; unmatched junction bases: 3. The CDR3 spans 13 residues. Germline-derived CDR1 and CDR2 are LGHNT and FRNRAP. CDR3 sequence (DNA): TGTGCTAGTGGCAGGGGACAGGCCGGGGAGCTGTTTTTT. Translated, it gives CASGRGQAGELFF. The variable domain in full, completed from reference TRBV12-5 and TRBJ2-2, reads DARVTQTPRHKVTEMGQEVTMRCQPILGHNTVFWYRQTMMQGLELLAYFRNRAPLDDSGMPKDRFSAEMPDATLATLKIQPSEPRDSAVYFCASGRGQAGELFFGEGSRLTVL.

V gene TRBV14 combines with J gene TRBJ2-5; 8 positions match TRBD2. The germline V gene encodes CDR1 SGHDN and CDR2 FVKESK. The CDR3 runs to 16 residues. V trimming: 2 bases; J trimming: 3 bases; junction bases outside the gene matches: 8. The CDR3 DNA reads TGTGCCAGCAGCCAATTGGGGGTAGCGGGAAAAGAGACCCAGTACTTC. This encodes CASSQLGVAGKETQYF.